This T cell receptor (beta chain) derives from a study of post-analysis software for immune sequencing data. For the study at large: The disease courses covered relapsing-remitting, secondary progressive and progressive-relapsing multiple sclerosis. Study-level points and caveats: Several TRBV segments were more frequent in patients than controls; TRBV5-6, TRBV5-1 and TRBV20-1 belonged to this group.

Built from TCR beta cDNA, the libraries had unique molecular identifiers in them. A single record per CDR3 protein comes from TCRdb applying MiXCR to the PCR reads. The table has some 190,000 distinct CDR3 sequences, roughly 28% seen once. This clonotype was recorded at least ten times. Antigen unknown. This CDR3 spans 13 amino acids. Unmatched junction bases numbered 9, after V lost 5 bases and J lost 9 bases. Sample: blood. This rearrangement joins TRBV12-3 or TRBV12-4 to TRBJ1-2; 7 bases fit TRBD1. This TCR was sampled from a girl aged 2-17 years with multiple sclerosis. Written as DNA, the CDR3 is TGTGCCAGCAGTCCCAGGGACAGTTGGAGCTACACCTTC. Its translation: CASSPRDSWSYTF.